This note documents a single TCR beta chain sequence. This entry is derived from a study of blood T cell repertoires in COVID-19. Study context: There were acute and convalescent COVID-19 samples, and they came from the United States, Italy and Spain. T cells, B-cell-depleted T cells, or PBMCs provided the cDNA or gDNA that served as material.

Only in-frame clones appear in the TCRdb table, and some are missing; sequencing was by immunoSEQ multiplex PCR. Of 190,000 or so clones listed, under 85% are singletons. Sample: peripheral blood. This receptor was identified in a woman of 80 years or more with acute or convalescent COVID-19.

The chain's CDR3 is CASSLSFPTDTQYF. CDR3 coding DNA: TGTGCCAGCAGTTTATCGTTCCCGACAGATACGCAGTATTTT. This chain joins TRBV27 and TRBJ2-3; D not certain. The CDR3 loop spans 14 amino acids. With 0 bases removed from V and 3 bases from J, the gap between germline ends came to 7 bases. Looked up from germline, CDR1 is MNHEY and CDR2 is SMNVEV (reference sequence).